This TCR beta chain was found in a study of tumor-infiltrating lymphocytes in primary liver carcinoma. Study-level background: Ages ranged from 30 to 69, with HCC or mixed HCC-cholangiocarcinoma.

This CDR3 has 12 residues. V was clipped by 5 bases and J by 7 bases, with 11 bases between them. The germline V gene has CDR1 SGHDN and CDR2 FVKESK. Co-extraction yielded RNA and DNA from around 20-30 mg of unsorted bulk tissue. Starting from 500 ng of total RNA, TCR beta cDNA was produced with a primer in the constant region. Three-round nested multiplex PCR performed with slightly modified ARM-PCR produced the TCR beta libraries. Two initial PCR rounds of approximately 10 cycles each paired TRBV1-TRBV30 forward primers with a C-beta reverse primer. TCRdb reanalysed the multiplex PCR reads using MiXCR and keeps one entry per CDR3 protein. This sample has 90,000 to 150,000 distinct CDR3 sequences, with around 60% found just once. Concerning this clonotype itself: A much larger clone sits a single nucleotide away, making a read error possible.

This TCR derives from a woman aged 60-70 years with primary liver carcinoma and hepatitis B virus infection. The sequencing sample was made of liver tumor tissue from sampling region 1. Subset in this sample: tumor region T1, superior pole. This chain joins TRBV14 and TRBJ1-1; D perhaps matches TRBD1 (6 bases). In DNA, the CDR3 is TGTGCCAGCAGCTACACAGGGCTTGAAGCTTTCTTT. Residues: CASSYTGLEAFF.